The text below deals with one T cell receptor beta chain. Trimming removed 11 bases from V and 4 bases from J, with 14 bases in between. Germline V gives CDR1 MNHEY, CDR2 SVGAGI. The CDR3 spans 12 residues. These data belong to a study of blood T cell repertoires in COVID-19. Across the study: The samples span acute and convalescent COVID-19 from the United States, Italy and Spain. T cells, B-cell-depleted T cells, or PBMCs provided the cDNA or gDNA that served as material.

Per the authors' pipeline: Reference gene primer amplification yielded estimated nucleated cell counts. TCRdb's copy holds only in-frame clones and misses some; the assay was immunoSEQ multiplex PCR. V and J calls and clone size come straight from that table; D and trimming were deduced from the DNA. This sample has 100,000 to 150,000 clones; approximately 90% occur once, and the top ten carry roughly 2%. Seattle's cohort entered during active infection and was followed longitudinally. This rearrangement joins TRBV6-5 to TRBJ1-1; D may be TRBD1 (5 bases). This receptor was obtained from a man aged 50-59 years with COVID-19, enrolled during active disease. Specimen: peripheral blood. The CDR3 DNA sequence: TGTGCCGTAGGAGGGGCGGGCACTGAAGCTTTCTTT. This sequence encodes CAVGGAGTEAFF.